The table lists the clone carrying this TCR beta chain with a few counts. As yet, its antigen is unknown. This sample is part of a study of CXCR4 blockade with PD-1 therapy in pancreatic cancer. Germline V gene lookup returns CDR1 MDHEN and CDR2 SYDVKM. The CDR3 extends over 15 amino acids. V shed 4 bases, J shed 4 bases, and the junction held 8 bases outside the gene matches. Patients who provided the archived tumor blocks had not received neoadjuvant therapy before surgery. Study outcomes and limitations: Tumor clonality averaged approximately 0.15 versus 0.05 in healthy blood, not predicting survival. Without paired alpha-beta data, shared specificity of dominant clones is unconfirmed. Convergent selection by common tumor antigens was suggested by nucleotide rearrangement counts.

Sequencing used immunoSEQ multiplex PCR; TCRdb keeps in-frame clones, though not all of them. The sample carries roughly 2,600 clones, approximately 46% recorded once. The J gene is TRBJ2-7, the V gene TRBV28; 9 nucleotides match TRBD1. Material for sequencing was tumor tissue. The clonotype was recovered from a human donor with pancreatic ductal adenocarcinoma. This chain's CDR3 is CASSSPGQGRYEQYF. The DNA of the CDR3 is TGTGCCAGCAGTTCCCCGGGACAGGGCCGTTACGAGCAGTACTTC.